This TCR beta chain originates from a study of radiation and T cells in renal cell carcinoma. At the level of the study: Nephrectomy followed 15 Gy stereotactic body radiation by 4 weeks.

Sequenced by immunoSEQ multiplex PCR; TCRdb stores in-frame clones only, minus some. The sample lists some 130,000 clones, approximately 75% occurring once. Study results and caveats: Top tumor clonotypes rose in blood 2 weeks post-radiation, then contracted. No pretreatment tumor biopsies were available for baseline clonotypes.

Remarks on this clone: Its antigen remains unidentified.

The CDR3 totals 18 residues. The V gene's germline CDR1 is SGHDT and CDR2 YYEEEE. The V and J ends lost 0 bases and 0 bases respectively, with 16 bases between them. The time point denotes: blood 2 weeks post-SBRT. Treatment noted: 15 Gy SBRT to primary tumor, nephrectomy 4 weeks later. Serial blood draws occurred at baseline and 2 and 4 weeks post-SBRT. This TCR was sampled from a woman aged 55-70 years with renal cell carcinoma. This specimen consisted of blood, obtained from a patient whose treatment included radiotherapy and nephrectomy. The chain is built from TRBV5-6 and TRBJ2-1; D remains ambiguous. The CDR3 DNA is TGTGCCAGCAGCTTGGGGGTCAGCTACATCTACTCCTACAATGAGCAGTTCTTC. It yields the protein CASSLGVSYIYSYNEQFF.